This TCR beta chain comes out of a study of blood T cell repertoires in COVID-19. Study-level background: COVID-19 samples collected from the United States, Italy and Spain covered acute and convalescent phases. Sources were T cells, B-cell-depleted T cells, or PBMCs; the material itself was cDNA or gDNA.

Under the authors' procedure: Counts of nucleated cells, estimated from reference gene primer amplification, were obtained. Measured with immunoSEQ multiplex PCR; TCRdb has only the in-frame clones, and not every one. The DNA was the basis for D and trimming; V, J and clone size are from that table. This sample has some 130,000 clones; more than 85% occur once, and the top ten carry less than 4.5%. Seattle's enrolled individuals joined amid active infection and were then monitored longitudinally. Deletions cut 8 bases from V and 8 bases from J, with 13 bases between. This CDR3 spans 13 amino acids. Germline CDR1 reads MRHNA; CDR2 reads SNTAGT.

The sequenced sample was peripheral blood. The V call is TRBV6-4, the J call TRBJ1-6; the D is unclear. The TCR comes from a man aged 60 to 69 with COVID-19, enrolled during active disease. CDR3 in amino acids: CASAITDHSPLHF. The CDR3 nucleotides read TGTGCCAGCGCGATTACAGATCATTCACCCCTCCACTTT.